One and the same sample provided the 26 T cell receptor beta chains below, sequenced in a study of identical twins. One entry per CDR3 protein results from TCRdb running MiXCR on the 5' RACE reads. The sample lists around 200,000 distinct CDR3 sequences; about a tenth were seen once. Sequencing used memory (CD45RO+) T cells sorted from blood. The receptors were gathered from a woman younger than 30 in good health.

The chain combines TRBV12-3 or TRBV12-4 with TRBJ2-2; D is perhaps TRBD2 (7 bases). V was trimmed by 6 bases and J by 7 bases, leaving 18 bases between them. This CDR3 comprises 15 residues. CDR3 residues: CASSTKGGLGGELFF. CDR3 DNA sequence: TGTGCCAGCAGCACCAAGGGGGGGCTTGGCGGGGAGCTGTTTTTT.

The V gene is TRBV20-1, the J gene TRBJ2-5, with D perhaps matching TRBD2 (6 bases). CDR1 is DFQATT, CDR2 SNEGSKA, per germline (reference sequence). V was cut by 3 bases and J by 3 bases, with 11 bases left in between. The CDR3 consists of 13 residues. The CDR3 DNA is TGCAGTGCTAGCAGGCCGGGGGAAGAGACCCAGTACTTC. Amino acids: CSASRPGEETQYF.

As regards this clonotype: This may arise from a read error, as a much more abundant clone is one base away. This chain connects TRBV6-2 or TRBV6-3 to TRBJ2-2, with 10 bases fitting TRBD2. The CDR3 consists of 15 residues. In germline, CDR1 is MNHEY, CDR2 SVGEGT. CDR3 in DNA: TGTGCCAGTCAAGCGGGGGGGCCGGAGACCGGGGAGCTGATTTTT. Amino acids: CASQAGGPETGELIF.

The sample holds a few counts of this clonotype. The CDR3 DNA is TGTGCCAGCAGTTCTGGGTTCGAAGAGACCCAGTACTTC. Its protein product is CASSSGFEETQYF. The J gene is TRBJ2-5, the V gene TRBV5-6; unclear D gene. The CDR3 length is 13 residues. Deletions cut 5 bases from V and 3 bases from J, with 11 bases between. Germline CDR1 SGHDT, CDR2 YYEEEE.

This clonotype was seen a few times. The chain has TRBV25-1 and TRBJ1-2, with 7 bases aligning to TRBD1. In germline, CDR1 is MGHDK, CDR2 SYGVNS. V lost 3 bases and J lost 8; bases outside the gene matches: 6. CDR3 size: 13 residues. The CDR3 here is CASSERTGRGYTF. The CDR3 region has the DNA TGTGCCAGCAGTGAGAGGACAGGCCGGGGCTACACCTTC.

By its share, this clonotype is medium-sized. This chain connects TRBV20-1 to TRBJ2-5, with D possibly being TRBD2 (6 bases). Germline lookup yields CDR1 DFQATT and CDR2 SNEGSKA (reference sequence). The CDR3 has 13 residues. The V and J ends lost 3 bases and 4 bases respectively, with 12 bases between them. The CDR3 loop reads CSARGRTLETQYF. The CDR3 DNA reads as TGCAGTGCTAGGGGGAGGACCCTAGAGACCCAGTACTTC.

This clonotype was counted at least ten times. The chain uses TRBV20-1 and TRBJ2-7; TRBD2 might be the D (6 bases). The CDR3 has 15 residues. V was pared by 2 bases and J by 0 bases, with 14 bases between. Germline loops: CDR1 DFQATT, CDR2 SNEGSKA (reference sequence). CDR3 residues: CSARTNGGDSYEQYF. In DNA, the CDR3 is TGCAGTGCTAGAACTAACGGGGGTGACTCCTACGAGCAGTACTTC.

The rearrangement uses TRBV7-2 and TRBJ2-7; 10 bases agree with TRBD1. V trimming: 4 bases; J trimming: 7 bases; junction bases outside the gene matches: 10. CDR1 is SGHTA, CDR2 FQGNSA, per germline. The CDR3 extends over 15 amino acids. CDR3 bases: TGTGCCAGCAGCTGGACCGGGACAGGGGCTCGGGAGCAGTACTTC. The encoded protein is CASSWTGTGAREQYF.

This clonotype was counted at least ten times. The chain couples TRBV6-1 to TRBJ2-1; the match to TRBD2 covers 7 bases. Germline V lookup: CDR1 MNHNS, CDR2 SASEGT. CDR3 length equals 15 residues. J was trimmed by 0 bases and V by 3 bases; bases with no gene match: 2. The CDR3 nucleotides are TGTGCCAGCAGTGAGGGGGGGAGCTCCTACAATGAGCAGTTCTTC. It codes for CASSEGGSSYNEQFF.

This clonotype was observed a few times. CDR3 DNA sequence: TGCGCCAGCAGCCAGACCTCAGGGGGGGGCTACACCTTC. Translated: CASSQTSGGGYTF. The gene calls are TRBV4-3 and TRBJ1-2; 7 bases agree with TRBD1. Germline V gene sequence: CDR1 LGHNA, CDR2 YSLEER. The length of the CDR3 is 13 residues. V shed 3 bases, J shed 8 bases, and the junction held 6 bases outside the gene matches.

The chain employs TRBV7-9 and TRBJ1-1; perhaps TRBD1 as D (6 bases). V dropped 1 base and J dropped 4 bases, with 16 bases sitting between them. CDR3 size: 16 residues. Germline loops: CDR1 SEHNR, CDR2 FQNEAQ (reference sequence). This CDR3 reads CASSLGRQVSGTEAFF. The CDR3 DNA reads TGTGCCAGCAGCTTAGGCCGACAGGTCAGTGGCACTGAAGCTTTCTTT.

This clonotype has only a few counts. The chain uses TRBV10-1 and TRBJ2-3; TRBD1 agrees at 8 bases. V gave up 4 bases and J gave up 4 bases; unmatched junction bases: 7. The germline V gene has CDR1 WNHNN and CDR2 SYGVQD (reference sequence). This CDR3 region has 15 residues. The CDR3 reads CASSGGQGAADTQYF. The CDR3 nucleotides read TGCGCCAGCAGTGGAGGTCAGGGGGCCGCAGATACGCAGTATTTT.

The table lists this clonotype with many counts. The chain links TRBV29-1 to TRBJ2-1; no firm D call. The CDR3 has 13 amino acids. Trimming stripped 2 bases from V and 8 bases from J, with 13 bases between. Germline-derived CDR1 and CDR2 are SQVTM and ANQGSEA. CDR3 coding DNA: TGCAGCGTTGAAAACCAGCAGGTCGATGAGCAGTTCTTC. This sequence encodes CSVENQQVDEQFF.

DNA for the CDR3: TGCAGTGCTAGAGCTGATGTAGCGGGGGTCAACAATGAGCAGTTCTTC. This encodes CSARADVAGVNNEQFF. The chain recombines TRBV20-1 with TRBJ2-1; 9 positions match TRBD2. The CDR3 runs to 16 residues. V lost 1 base, J lost 5 bases, and 9 bases stayed unmatched. Per germline, CDR1 DFQATT and CDR2 SNEGSKA (reference sequence).

This clonotype has more than one count but fewer than ten. V usage is TRBV7-2 and J usage is TRBJ2-2, with 7 bases aligning to TRBD1. The length of the CDR3 is 14 residues. Germline V gene data show CDR1 as SGHTA and CDR2 as FQGNSA. V was pared by 6 bases and J by 6 bases, with 7 bases of the junction left unmatched. Here the CDR3 reads CASSQGQRSGELFF. CDR3 bases: TGTGCCAGCAGTCAGGGACAGAGGTCCGGGGAGCTGTTTTTT.

The J gene is TRBJ2-7, the V gene TRBV7-2; 9 bases fit TRBD2. The CDR3 is 15 amino acids. Per germline, CDR1 SGHTA and CDR2 FQGNSA. Trimming at V came to 4 bases and at J to 4 bases, leaving 8 bases not matched to a gene. This CDR3 is CASSYVAGVSYEQYF. CDR3 nucleotides: TGTGCCAGCAGCTACGTAGCGGGAGTAAGTTACGAGCAGTACTTC.

This clonotype has more than one count but fewer than ten. The rearrangement links TRBV6-2 or TRBV6-3 to TRBJ2-1; TRBD2 is a possible D gene (5 bases). The CDR3 is 16 amino acids. Germline values: CDR1 MNHEY, CDR2 SVGEGT. The V end lost 3 bases, the J end lost 0 bases, and 12 bases lay between the germline ends. As DNA, the CDR3 is TGTGCCAGCAGTTATAGGGCTAGCCACTCCTACAATGAGCAGTTCTTC. Translation gives CASSYRASHSYNEQFF.

This clonotype was detected ten times or more. The chain has TRBV5-1 and TRBJ2-2, with D possibly being TRBD2 (5 bases). The CDR3 sequence is 14 residues long. Germline assignment: CDR1 SGHRS and CDR2 YFSETQ. With 4 bases removed from V and 5 bases from J, the gap between germline ends came to 12 bases. As DNA, the CDR3 is TGCGCCAGCAGCGCCTTGTCGGGGACCGGGGAGCTGTTTTTT. It yields the protein CASSALSGTGELFF. The whole variable domain, remainder taken from reference TRBV5-1 and TRBJ2-2, is KAGVTQTPRYLIKTRGQQVTLSCSPISGHRSVSWYQQTPGQGLQFLFEYFSETQRNKGNFPGRFSGRQFSNSRSEMNVSTLELGDSALYLCASSALSGTGELFFGEGSRLTVL.

This chain connects TRBV12-5 to TRBJ2-3; TRBD1 agrees at 11 bases. V trimming: 5 bases; J trimming: 4 bases; junction bases outside the gene matches: 8. The CDR3 has 16 residues. In germline, CDR1 is LGHNT, CDR2 FRNRAP. The DNA of the CDR3 is TGTGCTAGTGGTCCCCCCGCGGGACAGGGGGCAGATACGCAGTATTTT. Translation gives CASGPPAGQGADTQYF. Variable domain in full (rest from reference TRBV12-5 and TRBJ2-3): DARVTQTPRHKVTEMGQEVTMRCQPILGHNTVFWYRQTMMQGLELLAYFRNRAPLDDSGMPKDRFSAEMPDATLATLKIQPSEPRDSAVYFCASGPPAGQGADTQYFGPGTRLTVL.

This clonotype was seen more than once but under ten times. CDR3 DNA sequence: TGTGCCAGCAGCTTAGCAGGGGCCGCTTTCTTT. Translation gives CASSLAGAAFF. J is TRBJ1-1 and V is TRBV7-2, with D possibly being TRBD1 (5 bases). The germline gives CDR1 SGHTA, CDR2 FQGNSA. Deletions cut 0 bases from V and 11 bases from J, with 7 bases between. This CDR3 has 11 amino acids.

This clonotype appeared many times. The genes are TRBV7-2 and TRBJ2-7, with 12 bases aligning to TRBD2. Unmatched junction bases numbered 0, after V lost 4 bases and J lost 2 bases. Germline V lookup: CDR1 SGHTA, CDR2 FQGNSA. The CDR3 consists of 14 residues. CDR3 bases: TGTGCCAGCAGCTGGACTAGCGGGGCCTACGAGCAGTACTTC. It yields the protein CASSWTSGAYEQYF.

In its sample, this clonotype was seen a few times. The CDR3 DNA reads as TGCAGTGTTGGGAGCTCCTACGAGCAGTACTTC. It translates to CSVGSSYEQYF. The chain recombines TRBV20-1 with TRBJ2-7; the D gene is possibly TRBD2 (5 bases). The CDR3 has 11 residues. Germline V gene sequence: CDR1 DFQATT, CDR2 SNEGSKA (reference sequence). Trimming cost V 7 bases and J 0 bases, with 7 bases left between them.

The gene calls are TRBV2 and TRBJ2-3; D ambiguous. CDR3 size: 15 residues. Trimming left V 5 bases short and J 2 bases short, with 14 bases between. In germline, CDR1 is SNHLY, CDR2 FYNNEI. CDR3 sequence (DNA): TGTGCCAGCAGTCCGAACAGAGCAACCACAGATACGCAGTATTTT. Its protein is CASSPNRATTDTQYF.

This chain uses TRBV10-1 with TRBJ2-5; 8 bases are shared with TRBD2. The CDR3 consists of 14 residues. V was pared by 4 bases and J by 5 bases, with 6 bases of the junction left unmatched. Germline assignment: CDR1 WNHNN and CDR2 SYGVQD (reference sequence). In DNA, the CDR3 is TGCGCCAGCAGTGCGGGAGGGATATTGGAGACCCAGTACTTC. Encoded protein: CASSAGGILETQYF.

This rearrangement joins TRBV18 to TRBJ2-7, with 7 nucleotides matching TRBD1. The V gene end was trimmed by 7 bases and the J gene end by 2 bases; junction bases not matched to a gene: 5. CDR1 KGHSH and CDR2 LQKENI come from the germline V gene. CDR3 size: 13 residues. CDR3: CASCPGQPYEQYF. In nucleotides, the CDR3 is TGTGCCAGCTGCCCGGGACAGCCCTACGAGCAGTACTTC.

This clonotype was counted ten times or more. This chain joins TRBV7-2 and TRBJ1-1; D perhaps matches TRBD1 (5 bases). The V gene lost 1 base and the J gene lost 9 bases, with 12 bases spanning the gap. CDR1 SGHTA and CDR2 FQGNSA come from the germline V gene. The CDR3 covers 13 residues. Here the CDR3 DNA reads TGTGCCAGCAGCTTAGGGGCCTCAGGGAAAGCTTTCTTT. It translates to CASSLGASGKAFF.